These 8 T cell receptor beta chains came from one sample sequenced in a study of cytomegalovirus exposure and HLA in healthy donors. 60 Vbeta and 13 Jbeta primers were used in PCR. Libraries were prepared by immunoSEQ multiplex PCR; TCRdb keeps only in-frame clonotypes and omits some of them. The profile covers roughly 130,000 clones, with 74% appearing a single time and 5.5% to 8.5% taken by the ten largest. The sample was PBMCs. These receptors all come from a man in his forties or fifties in good health and CMV-seropositive.

Comments on this clone: At one end, the junction sequence differs from germline, possibly due to a read error. This chain links TRBV4-2 with TRBJ1-1; D remains ambiguous. Germline V gives CDR1 LGHNA, CDR2 YNFKEQ. This CDR3 spans 15 amino acids. The CDR3 spells CASSQDWLRITEAFF. CDR3 coding DNA: TGTGCCAGCAGCCAAGATTGGTTACGTATCACTGAGGCTTTCTTT.

J is TRBJ2-5 and V is TRBV6-1; D remains ambiguous. The germline CDR1 and CDR2 sequences are MNHNS and SASEGT. The CDR3 is 14 amino acids. Trimming stripped 1 base from V and 11 bases from J, with 17 bases between. CDR3 protein: CASSEVGGSSEQYF. In DNA, the CDR3 is TGTGCCAGCAGTGAAGTAGGCGGCAGCTCAGAGCAGTACTTC.

V and J are TRBV7-9 and TRBJ1-5; possibly TRBD1 for D (5 bases). Germline V gene lookup returns CDR1 SEHNR and CDR2 FQNEAQ (reference sequence). The CDR3 is 19 residues long. V lost 2 bases and J lost 6, with 26 bases in between. The CDR3 loop reads CASSLTEGGGRVAGQPQHF. The CDR3 DNA reads TGTGCCAGCAGCTTAACCGAGGGCGGGGGAAGGGTAGCGGGTCAGCCCCAGCATTTT.

This chain joins TRBV5-1 and TRBJ2-7, with 8 bases matching TRBD1. Germline CDR1 reads SGHRS; CDR2 reads YFSETQ. The V gene end was trimmed by 4 bases and the J gene end by 4 bases; junction bases not matched to a gene: 7. The CDR3 totals 14 residues. The CDR3 reads CASSPGQGGYEQYF. The DNA for the CDR3 is TGCGCCAGCAGCCCAGGACAGGGAGGATACGAGCAGTACTTC.

This sequence joins TRBV6-6 and TRBJ1-4, with TRBD1 identical over 8 bases. The CDR3 is 15 residues long. Losses at the gene ends were 5 bases for V and 4 bases for J; bases not matched to a gene: 6. The germline CDR1 and CDR2 sequences are MNHNY and SVGAGI (reference sequence). As DNA, the CDR3 is TGTGCCAGCAGTCGGACAGGGAACCTTAATGAAAAACTGTTTTTT. It codes for CASSRTGNLNEKLFF.

The count of this clone is one. The chain is built from TRBV5-8 and TRBJ2-3; D gene unclear. Germline CDR1 is SGHTS and CDR2 is YDEGEE. The CDR3 is 13 amino acids. V was shortened by 2 bases and J by 4 bases, with 8 bases between the two germline ends. CDR3 DNA sequence: TGTGCCAGCAGCTTACGGGTTGCAGATACGCAGTATTTT. This gives the protein CASSLRVADTQYF.

CDR3 residues: CAAGGGGLEQYF. The CDR3 region has the DNA TGTGCCGCGGGTGGGGGAGGACTAGAGCAGTACTTC. The chain uses TRBV6-5 and TRBJ2-7; weak D call: TRBD2 (6 bases). The V and J ends lost 11 bases and 7 bases respectively, with 18 bases between them. Germline CDR1 and CDR2: MNHEY and SVGAGI. The CDR3 is made up of 12 amino acids.

This chain uses TRBV6-5 with TRBJ2-7, with 11 bases fitting TRBD1. The CDR3 loop spans 14 amino acids. The V gene's germline CDR1 is MNHEY and CDR2 SVGAGI. Unmatched junction bases numbered 8, after V lost 6 bases and J lost 7 bases. The CDR3 sequence is CASRRTGGPWEQYF. DNA for the CDR3: TGTGCCAGCAGGAGGACAGGGGGCCCGTGGGAGCAGTACTTC.